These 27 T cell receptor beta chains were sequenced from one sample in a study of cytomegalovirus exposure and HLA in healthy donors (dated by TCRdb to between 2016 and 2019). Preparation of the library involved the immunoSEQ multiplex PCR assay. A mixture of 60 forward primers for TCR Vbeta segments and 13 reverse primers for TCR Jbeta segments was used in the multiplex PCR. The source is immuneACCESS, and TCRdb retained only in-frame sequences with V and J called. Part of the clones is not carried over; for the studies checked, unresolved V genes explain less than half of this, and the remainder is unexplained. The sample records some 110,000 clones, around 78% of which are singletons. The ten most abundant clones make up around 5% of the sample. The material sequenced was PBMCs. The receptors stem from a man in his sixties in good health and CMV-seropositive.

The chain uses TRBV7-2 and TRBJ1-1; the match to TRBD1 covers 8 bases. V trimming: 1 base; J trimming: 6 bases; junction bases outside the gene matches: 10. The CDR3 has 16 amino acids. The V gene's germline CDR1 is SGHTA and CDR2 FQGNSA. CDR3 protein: CASSLGQTGVDAEAFF. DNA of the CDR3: TGTGCCAGCAGCTTAGGCCAGACAGGGGTTGACGCTGAAGCTTTCTTT.

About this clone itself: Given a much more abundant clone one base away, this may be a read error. CDR3 sequence (DNA): TGTGCCAGCAGTGTACAGGCAGCGGGCACCGGGGAGCTGTTTTTT. Translated, it gives CASSVQAAGTGELFF. This chain joins TRBV6-5 and TRBJ2-2, with D possibly matching TRBD2 (6 bases). The V end was cut by 5 bases, the J end by 4 bases, with 14 bases between. CDR1 and CDR2 from the germline V gene are MNHEY and SVGAGI. The length of the CDR3 is 15 residues.

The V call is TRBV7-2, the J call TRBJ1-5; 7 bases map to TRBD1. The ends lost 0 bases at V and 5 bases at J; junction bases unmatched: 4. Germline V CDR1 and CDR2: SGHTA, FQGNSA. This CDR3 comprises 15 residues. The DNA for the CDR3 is TGTGCCAGCAGCTTAGCGGCAGGGGGGTATCAGCCCCAGCATTTT. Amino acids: CASSLAAGGYQPQHF.

In DNA, the CDR3 is TGTGCCATCAACCACAGGGGAGTGGGCACAGATACGCAGTATTTT. Translation: CAINHRGVGTDTQYF. This chain uses TRBV10-3 with TRBJ2-3; TRBD1 matches 7 bases. This CDR3 contains 15 residues. The V and J ends lost 7 bases and 1 base, in that order; junction bases with no gene match: 8. CDR1 ENHRY and CDR2 SYGVKD come from the germline V gene.

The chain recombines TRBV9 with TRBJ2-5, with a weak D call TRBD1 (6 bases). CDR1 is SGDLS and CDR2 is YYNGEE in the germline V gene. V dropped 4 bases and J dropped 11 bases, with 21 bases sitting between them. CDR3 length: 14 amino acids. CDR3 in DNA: TGTGCCAGCAGCACAGGGACCCTAGGGGTTAATCAGTACTTC. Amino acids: CASSTGTLGVNQYF.

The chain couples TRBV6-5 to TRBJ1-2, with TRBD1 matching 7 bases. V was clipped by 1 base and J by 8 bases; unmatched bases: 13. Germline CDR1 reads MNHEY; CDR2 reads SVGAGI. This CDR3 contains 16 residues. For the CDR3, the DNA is TGTGCCAGCAGTTACTTTGGACAGGTGCCGCCGGGAGGCTACACCTTC. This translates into CASSYFGQVPPGGYTF.

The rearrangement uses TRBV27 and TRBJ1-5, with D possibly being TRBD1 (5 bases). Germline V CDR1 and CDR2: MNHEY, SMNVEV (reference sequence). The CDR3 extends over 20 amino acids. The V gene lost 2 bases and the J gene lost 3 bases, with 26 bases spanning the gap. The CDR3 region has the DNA TGTGCCAGCAGTTTAATAGCCCCTGGGGGAGGGATTGGGGACAATCAGCCCCAGCATTTT. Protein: CASSLIAPGGGIGDNQPQHF.

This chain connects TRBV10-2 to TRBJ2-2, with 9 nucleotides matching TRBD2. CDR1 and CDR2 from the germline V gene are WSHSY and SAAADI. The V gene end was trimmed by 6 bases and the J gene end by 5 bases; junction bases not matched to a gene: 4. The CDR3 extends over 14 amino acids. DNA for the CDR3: TGCGCCAGCAGGGGACTAGCCCAAACCGGGGAGCTGTTTTTT. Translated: CASRGLAQTGELFF.

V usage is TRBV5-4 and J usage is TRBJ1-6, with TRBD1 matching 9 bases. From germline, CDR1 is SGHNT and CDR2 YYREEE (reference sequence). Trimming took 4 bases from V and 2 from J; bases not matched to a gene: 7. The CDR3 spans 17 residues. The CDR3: CASSRGTGTPYNSPLHF. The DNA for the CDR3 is TGTGCCAGCAGCCGCGGGACAGGGACCCCCTATAATTCACCCCTCCACTTT. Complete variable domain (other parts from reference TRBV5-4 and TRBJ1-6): ETGVTQSPTHLIKTRGQQVTLRCSSQSGHNTVSWYQQALGQGPQFIFQYYREEENGRGNFPPRFSGLQFPNYSSELNVNALELDDSALYLCASSRGTGTPYNSPLHFGNGTRLTVT.

CDR3: CASSLARRGEQFF. In nucleotides, the CDR3 is TGTGCCAGCAGCTTAGCCCGGCGGGGTGAGCAGTTCTTC. The V and J genes are TRBV11-2 and TRBJ2-1, with D perhaps matching TRBD2 (6 bases). CDR1 is SGHAT, CDR2 FQNNGV, per germline. This CDR3 has 13 residues. Trimming took off 1 base at V and 9 bases at J, with 10 bases between the two ends.

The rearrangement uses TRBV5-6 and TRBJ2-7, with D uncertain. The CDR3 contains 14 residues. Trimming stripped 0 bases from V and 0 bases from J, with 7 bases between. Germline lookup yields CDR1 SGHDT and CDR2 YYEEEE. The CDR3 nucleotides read TGTGCCAGCAGCTTGGTTGCGCGCTCCTACGAGCAGTACTTC. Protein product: CASSLVARSYEQYF.

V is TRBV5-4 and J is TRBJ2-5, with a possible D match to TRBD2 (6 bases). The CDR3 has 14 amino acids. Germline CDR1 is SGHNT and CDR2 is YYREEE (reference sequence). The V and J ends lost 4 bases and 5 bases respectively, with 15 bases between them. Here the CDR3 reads CASSIRLEVETQYF. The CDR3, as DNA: TGTGCCAGCAGCATTAGACTAGAAGTGGAGACCCAGTACTTC.

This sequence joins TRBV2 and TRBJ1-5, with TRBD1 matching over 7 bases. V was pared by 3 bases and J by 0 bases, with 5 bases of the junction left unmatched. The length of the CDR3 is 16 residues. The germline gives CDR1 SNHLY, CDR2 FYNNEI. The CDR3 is CASSETGLYSNQPQHF. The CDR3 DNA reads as TGTGCCAGCAGTGAGACAGGGCTTTATAGCAATCAGCCCCAGCATTTT.

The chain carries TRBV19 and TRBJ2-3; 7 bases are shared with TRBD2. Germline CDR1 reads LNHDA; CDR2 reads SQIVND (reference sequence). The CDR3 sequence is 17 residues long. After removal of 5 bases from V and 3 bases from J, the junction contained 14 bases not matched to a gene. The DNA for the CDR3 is TGTGCCAGTAGTCATAAGGGGAAGCGGGGCGGGACAGATACGCAGTATTTT. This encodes CASSHKGKRGGTDTQYF.

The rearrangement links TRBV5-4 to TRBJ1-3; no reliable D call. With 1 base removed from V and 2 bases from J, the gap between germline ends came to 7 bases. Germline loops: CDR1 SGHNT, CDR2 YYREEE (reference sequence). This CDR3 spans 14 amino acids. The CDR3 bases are TGTGCCAGCAGCTTGTGGAGCACTGGAAACACCATATATTTT. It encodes CASSLWSTGNTIYF.

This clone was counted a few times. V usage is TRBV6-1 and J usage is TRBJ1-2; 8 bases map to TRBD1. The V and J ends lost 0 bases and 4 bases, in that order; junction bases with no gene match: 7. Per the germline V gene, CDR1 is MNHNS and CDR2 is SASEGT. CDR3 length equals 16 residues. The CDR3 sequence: CASSEAIGQGPYGYTF. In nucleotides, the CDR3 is TGTGCCAGCAGTGAAGCGATCGGACAGGGACCCTATGGCTACACCTTC.

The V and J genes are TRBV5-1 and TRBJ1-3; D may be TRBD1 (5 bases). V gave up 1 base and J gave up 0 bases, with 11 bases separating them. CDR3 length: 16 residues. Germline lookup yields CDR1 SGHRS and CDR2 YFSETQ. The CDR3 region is CASSLLIGASGNTIYF. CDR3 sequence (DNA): TGCGCCAGCAGCTTGTTGATAGGGGCCTCTGGAAACACCATATATTTT. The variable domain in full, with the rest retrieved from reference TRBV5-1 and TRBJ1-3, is KAGVTQTPRYLIKTRGQQVTLSCSPISGHRSVSWYQQTPGQGLQFLFEYFSETQRNKGNFPGRFSGRQFSNSRSEMNVSTLELGDSALYLCASSLLIGASGNTIYFGEGSWLTVV.

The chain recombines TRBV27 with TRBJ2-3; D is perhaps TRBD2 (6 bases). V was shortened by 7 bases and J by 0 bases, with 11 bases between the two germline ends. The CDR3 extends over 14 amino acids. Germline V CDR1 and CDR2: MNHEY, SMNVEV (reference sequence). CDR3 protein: CASKRRGSTDTQYF. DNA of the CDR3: TGTGCCAGCAAAAGGCGGGGTAGCACAGATACGCAGTATTTT.

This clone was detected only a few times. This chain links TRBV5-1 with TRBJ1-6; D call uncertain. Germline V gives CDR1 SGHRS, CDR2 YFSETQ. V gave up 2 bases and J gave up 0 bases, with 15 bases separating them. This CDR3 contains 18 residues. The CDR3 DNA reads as TGCGCCAGCAGCTTAGGCAGTGGGCTTCGCTCCTATAATTCACCCCTCCACTTT. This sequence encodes CASSLGSGLRSYNSPLHF.

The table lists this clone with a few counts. The CDR3 sequence is CASSLGDSRYTEAFF. The CDR3 DNA sequence: TGTGCCAGCAGCTTAGGGGACTCACGGTACACTGAAGCTTTCTTT. This chain links TRBV13 with TRBJ1-1; D not certain. The CDR3 runs to 15 residues. Germline CDR1 is PRHDT and CDR2 is FYEKMQ (reference sequence). V lost 0 bases, J lost 3 bases, and 11 bases lay in between.

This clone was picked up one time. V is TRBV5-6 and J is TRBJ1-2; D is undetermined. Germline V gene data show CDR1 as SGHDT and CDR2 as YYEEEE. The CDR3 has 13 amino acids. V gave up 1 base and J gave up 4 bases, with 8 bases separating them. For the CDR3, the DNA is TGTGCCAGCAGCTTGATGGCCAGCTATGGCTACACCTTC. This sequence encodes CASSLMASYGYTF.

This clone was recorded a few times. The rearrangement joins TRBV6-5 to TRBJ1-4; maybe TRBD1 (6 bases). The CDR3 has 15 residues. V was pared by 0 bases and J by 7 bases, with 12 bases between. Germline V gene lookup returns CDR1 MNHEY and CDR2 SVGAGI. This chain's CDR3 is CASSYSTGSGEKLFF. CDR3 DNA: TGTGCCAGCAGTTACTCGACAGGATCGGGTGAAAAACTGTTTTTT.

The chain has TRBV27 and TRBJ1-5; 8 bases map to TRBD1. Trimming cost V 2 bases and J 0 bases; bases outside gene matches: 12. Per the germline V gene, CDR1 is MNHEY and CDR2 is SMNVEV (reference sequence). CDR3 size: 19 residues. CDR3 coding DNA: TGTGCCAGCAGTTTAAGGGGGACAGGTCTCCTTTATAGCAATCAGCCCCAGCATTTT. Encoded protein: CASSLRGTGLLYSNQPQHF.

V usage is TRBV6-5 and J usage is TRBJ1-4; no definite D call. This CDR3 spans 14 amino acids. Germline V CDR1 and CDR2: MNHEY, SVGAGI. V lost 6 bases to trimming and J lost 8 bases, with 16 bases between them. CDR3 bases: TGTGCCAGCAGCCCGGACGAGGAGGAGGAAAAACTGTTTTTT. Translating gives CASSPDEEEEKLFF.

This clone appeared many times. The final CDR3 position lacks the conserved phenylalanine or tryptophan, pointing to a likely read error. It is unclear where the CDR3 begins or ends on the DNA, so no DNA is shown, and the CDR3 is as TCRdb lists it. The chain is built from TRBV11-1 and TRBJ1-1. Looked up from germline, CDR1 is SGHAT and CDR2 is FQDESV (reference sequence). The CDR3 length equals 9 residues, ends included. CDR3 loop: CASSLGRRG.

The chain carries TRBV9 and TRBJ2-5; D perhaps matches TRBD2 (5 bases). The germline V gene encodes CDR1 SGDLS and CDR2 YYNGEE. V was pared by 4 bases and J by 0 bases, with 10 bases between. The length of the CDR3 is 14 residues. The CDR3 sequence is CASSPTGDQETQYF. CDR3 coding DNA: TGTGCCAGCAGCCCAACCGGGGACCAAGAGACCCAGTACTTC. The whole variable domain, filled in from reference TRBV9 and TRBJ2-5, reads DSGVTQTPKHLITATGQRVTLRCSPRSGDLSVYWYQQSLDQGLQFLIQYYNGEERAKGNILERFSAQQFPDLHSELNLSSLELGDSALYFCASSPTGDQETQYFGPGTRLLVL.

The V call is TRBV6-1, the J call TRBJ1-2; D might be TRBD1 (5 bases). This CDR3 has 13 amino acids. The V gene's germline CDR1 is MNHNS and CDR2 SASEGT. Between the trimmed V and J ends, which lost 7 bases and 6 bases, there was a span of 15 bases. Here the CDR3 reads CASIGVTGDGYTF. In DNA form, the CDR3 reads TGTGCCAGCATAGGTGTAACGGGGGATGGCTACACCTTC.